The text below deals with one T cell receptor beta chain. Via MiXCR, TCRdb re-called the reads, giving one row per CDR3 protein. Altogether around 530,000 distinct CDR3 sequences are present, 26% being singletons, with the ten largest covering approximately 13%. This sample is part of a study of T cell repertoires in cytomegalovirus infection. This CDR3 region has 15 residues. Trimming took 1 base from V and 7 from J, leaving 16 bases between them. Germline assignment: CDR1 SNHLY and CDR2 FYNNEI. Input material: PBMCs. This clonotype originated in a human donor in good health (CMV status not recorded). Some clones in this sample may be carry-over from other donors' samples. This chain connects TRBV2 to TRBJ2-5; D remains unclear. The CDR3 DNA reads TGTGCCAGCAGTGAAGGGTCGGGCGCAACGGGGACCCAGTACTTC. Its protein product is CASSEGSGATGTQYF.